The clone carrying this T cell receptor (beta chain) appeared many times. No antigen is known for it. Other DNA sequences within the sample encode an identical CDR3. Germline CDR1 reads ENHRY; CDR2 reads SYGVKD. There are 13 residues in the CDR3. Trimming removed 2 bases at V and 3 bases at J, with 8 bases between. Measured with immunoSEQ multiplex PCR; TCRdb has only the in-frame clones, and not every one. The table has about 300,000 clones, 74% seen once. This sample is drawn from a study of shared clonotypes between healthy human individuals. Study findings and constraints: Tissue TCR repertoires likely differ from these blood-only repertoires. Shared clonotypes: 4.5% to 6% naive CD4, roughly 3.8% naive CD8, roughly 2.4% memory CD4, about 0.4% memory CD8. Only a few donors were included, so the genetic and exposure-history diversity represented was limited.

This sequence joins TRBV10-3 and TRBJ2-7, with D tentatively TRBD2 (6 bases). The specimen sequenced was memory CD4+ T cells sorted from blood. Stated subset: CD45RA-negative fraction. This TCR came from a man in his thirties or forties in good health. The CDR3 spells CAISEPGLYEQYF. In DNA form, the CDR3 reads TGTGCCATCAGTGAGCCGGGACTCTACGAGCAGTACTTC.